A selection of T cell receptor beta chains follows, all from one sample in a study of T cell repertoires in cytomegalovirus infection. Each CDR3 protein gets one entry after TCRdb re-called the reads with MiXCR. The data contain some 220,000 distinct CDR3 sequences, approximately 13% of them singletons. Source material: PBMCs. These TCRs come from a human donor in good health (CMV status not recorded). Some clones in this sample may be carry-over from other donors' samples. Each CDR3 is given with its conserved first and last residue. The D gene is left open where the match is weak. Clone size is shown for a subset of rows, as once, few, many or a class of expanded clone.

v_call: TRBV7-2; j_call: TRBJ2-2; clone_size: many; d_call: .; cdr3_nt: TGTGCCAGCAGCTTAGGGGGGTCATGGGAGCTGTTTTTT; cdr3_aa: CASSLGGSWELFF
v_call: TRBV28; j_call: TRBJ2-2; clone_size: many; d_call: .; cdr3_nt: TGTGCCACCCCACACAGGAACACCGGGGAGCTGTTTTTT; cdr3_aa: CATPHRNTGELFF
v_call: TRBV7-8; j_call: TRBJ2-5; clone_size: many; d_call: .; cdr3_nt: TGTGCCAGCAGCATGGGACCGCAAGAGACCCAGTACTTC; cdr3_aa: CASSMGPQETQYF
v_call: TRBV9; j_call: TRBJ2-3; clone_size: few; d_call: .; cdr3_nt: TGTGCCAGCAGTCATGACACGTACACAGATACGCAGTATTTT; cdr3_aa: CASSHDTYTDTQYF
v_call: TRBV28; j_call: TRBJ2-5; clone_size: .; d_call: TRBD1; cdr3_nt: TGTGCCAGCAGTTCCGCGGGACAGGGGGCCGAGACCCAGTACTTC; cdr3_aa: CASSSAGQGAETQYF
v_call: TRBV7-2; j_call: TRBJ1-1; clone_size: many; d_call: .; cdr3_nt: TGTGCCAGCAGCTTAGTACGGCCGAACACTGAAGCTTTCTTT; cdr3_aa: CASSLVRPNTEAFF
v_call: TRBV20-1; j_call: TRBJ2-7; clone_size: many; d_call: .; cdr3_nt: TGCAGTGCTAGAGCCGGGACATTCTCCTACGAGCAGTACTTC; cdr3_aa: CSARAGTFSYEQYF
v_call: TRBV6-6; j_call: TRBJ1-4; clone_size: .; d_call: .; cdr3_nt: TGTGCCAGCAGTACCATCAGGGATGGGGAAAAACTGTTTTTT; cdr3_aa: CASSTIRDGEKLFF
v_call: TRBV18; j_call: TRBJ1-1; clone_size: .; d_call: .; cdr3_nt: TGTGCCAGCTCACCTCTGGCACCTGAAGCTTTCTTT; cdr3_aa: CASSPLAPEAFF
v_call: TRBV5-1; j_call: TRBJ2-7; clone_size: .; d_call: TRBD2; cdr3_nt: TGCGCCAGCAGCTTGGAGGCGGGAGGCCCCTACGAGCAGTACTTC; cdr3_aa: CASSLEAGGPYEQYF
v_call: TRBV7-9; j_call: TRBJ1-1; clone_size: .; d_call: .; cdr3_nt: TGTGCCAGCAGGCCGACGCGGGCAGGGGCGTCCTTCGGGAACACTGAAGCTTTCTTT; cdr3_aa: CASRPTRAGASFGNTEAFF
v_call: TRBV27; j_call: TRBJ1-6; clone_size: many; d_call: .; cdr3_nt: TGTGCCAGCAGTGTCCTCCCACCGGACCCAACAGGGAGACACTCACCCCTCCACTTT; cdr3_aa: CASSVLPPDPTGRHSPLHF
v_call: TRBV29-1; j_call: TRBJ1-5; clone_size: few; d_call: TRBD1; cdr3_nt: TGCAGCGTTCGGACAGGAATCAATCAGCCCCAGCATTTT; cdr3_aa: CSVRTGINQPQHF
v_call: TRBV7-2; j_call: TRBJ2-7; clone_size: many; d_call: .; cdr3_nt: TGTGCCAGCAGCCTGGGGGTGGATAAGCAGTACTTC; cdr3_aa: CASSLGVDKQYF
v_call: TRBV2; j_call: TRBJ1-4; clone_size: .; d_call: TRBD1; cdr3_nt: TGTGCCAGCAGTGGGGGACAGTCCAAACTGTTTTTT; cdr3_aa: CASSGGQSKLFF
v_call: TRBV11-2; j_call: TRBJ2-5; clone_size: many; d_call: TRBD2; cdr3_nt: TGTGCCAGCAGCGCCAGAAAACTAGCGACGTACCAAGAGACCCAGTACTTC; cdr3_aa: CASSARKLATYQETQYF
v_call: TRBV24-1; j_call: TRBJ2-5; clone_size: many; d_call: .; cdr3_nt: TGTGCCACCAGTGATACTGGACCCACTCAAGAGACCCAGTACTTC; cdr3_aa: CATSDTGPTQETQYF
v_call: TRBV4-2; j_call: TRBJ1-4; clone_size: few; d_call: .; cdr3_nt: TGTGCCAGCAGCCCTGACATCCGACAGGCTGCAACTAATGAAAAACTGTTTTTT; cdr3_aa: CASSPDIRQAATNEKLFF
v_call: TRBV7-2; j_call: TRBJ1-1; clone_size: many; d_call: .; cdr3_nt: TGTGCCAGCAGCCTCACAACCAACACTGAAGCTTTCTTT; cdr3_aa: CASSLTTNTEAFF
v_call: TRBV25-1; j_call: TRBJ2-1; clone_size: many; d_call: TRBD2; cdr3_nt: TGTGCCAGCAGCTCCCGGGCCGGGGGGGAGAATGAGCAGTTCTTC; cdr3_aa: CASSSRAGGENEQFF
v_call: TRBV6-2/TRBV6-3; j_call: TRBJ2-7; clone_size: many; d_call: .; cdr3_nt: TGTGCCACCAGAGAAGGGTTCGAGCAGTACTTC; cdr3_aa: CATREGFEQYF
v_call: TRBV28; j_call: TRBJ1-6; clone_size: many; d_call: .; cdr3_nt: TGTGCCAGCAGTTTATTGGCAGCCGCCTATAATTCACCCCTCCACTTT; cdr3_aa: CASSLLAAAYNSPLHF
v_call: TRBV10-3; j_call: TRBJ2-3; clone_size: .; d_call: .; cdr3_nt: TGTGCCATCAGCGCACAGGGGGGAGGGACAGATACGCAGTATTTT; cdr3_aa: CAISAQGGGTDTQYF
v_call: TRBV7-2; j_call: TRBJ1-4; clone_size: many; d_call: .; cdr3_nt: TGTGCCAGCACCTCACCACTTAATGAAAAACTGTTTTTT; cdr3_aa: CASTSPLNEKLFF
v_call: TRBV7-3; j_call: TRBJ2-4; clone_size: many; d_call: .; cdr3_nt: TGTGCCAGCAGCTCGGACTCAGCCAAAAACATTCAGTACTTC; cdr3_aa: CASSSDSAKNIQYF
v_call: TRBV19; j_call: TRBJ1-1; clone_size: many; d_call: .; cdr3_nt: TGTGCCAGTAGCGCGGGCAGGTCGAACACTGAAGCTTTCTTT; cdr3_aa: CASSAGRSNTEAFF
v_call: TRBV3-1; j_call: TRBJ2-1; clone_size: few; d_call: .; cdr3_nt: TGTGCCAGCAGCCGGGTTGAGGACAGTTACAATGAGCAGTTCTTC; cdr3_aa: CASSRVEDSYNEQFF
v_call: TRBV5-5; j_call: TRBJ1-5; clone_size: many; d_call: .; cdr3_nt: TGTGCCAGCACCTACGAAGGACTGCTCAATCAGCCCCAGCATTTT; cdr3_aa: CASTYEGLLNQPQHF
v_call: TRBV10-3; j_call: TRBJ2-3; clone_size: many; d_call: TRBD1; cdr3_nt: TGTGCCATCAGCGTCGGGGACAGGGAGGCAGATACGCAGTATTTT; cdr3_aa: CAISVGDREADTQYF
v_call: TRBV14; j_call: TRBJ1-2; clone_size: .; d_call: .; cdr3_nt: TGTGCCAGCAGCCATAACAGCTATGGCTACACCTTC; cdr3_aa: CASSHNSYGYTF
v_call: TRBV20-1; j_call: TRBJ2-1; clone_size: .; d_call: TRBD2; cdr3_nt: TGCAGTGCTAGGGGACTAGCATATGAGCAGTTCTTC; cdr3_aa: CSARGLAYEQFF
v_call: TRBV20-1; j_call: TRBJ1-5; clone_size: many; d_call: TRBD1; cdr3_nt: TGCAGTGCTGCGACAGGGAGGGGGCAGCCCCAGCATTTT; cdr3_aa: CSAATGRGQPQHF
v_call: TRBV20-1; j_call: TRBJ2-7; clone_size: .; d_call: .; cdr3_nt: TGCAGTGCTTCGTTTACCGGGGACGGAGAGCAGTACTTC; cdr3_aa: CSASFTGDGEQYF
v_call: TRBV19; j_call: TRBJ2-2; clone_size: few; d_call: .; cdr3_nt: TGTGCCAGTAGTATTCCCCCCTCCGAGGCAGCGAACACCGGGGAGCTGTTTTTT; cdr3_aa: CASSIPPSEAANTGELFF
v_call: TRBV5-4; j_call: TRBJ2-1; clone_size: many; d_call: .; cdr3_nt: TGTGCCAGCAGCTTGGAGGGGTCGCGGAGTTACAATGAGCAGTTCTTC; cdr3_aa: CASSLEGSRSYNEQFF
v_call: TRBV7-2; j_call: TRBJ1-5; clone_size: many; d_call: .; cdr3_nt: TGTGCCAGCAGCGCAGGACCCTTTGAGGATCAGCCCCAGCATTTT; cdr3_aa: CASSAGPFEDQPQHF
v_call: TRBV7-2; j_call: TRBJ2-5; clone_size: many; d_call: .; cdr3_nt: TGTGCCAGCAGCTTAGCGGGGTTTCAAGAGACCCAGTACTTC; cdr3_aa: CASSLAGFQETQYF
v_call: TRBV6-2/TRBV6-3; j_call: TRBJ2-2; clone_size: many; d_call: .; cdr3_nt: TGTGCCAGCATTAAGGGGCGTATTAACACCGGGGAGCTGTTTTTT; cdr3_aa: CASIKGRINTGELFF
v_call: TRBV5-4; j_call: TRBJ2-3; clone_size: many; d_call: .; cdr3_nt: TGTGCCAGCAGCCCACAGGGCACAGATACGCAGTATTTT; cdr3_aa: CASSPQGTDTQYF
v_call: TRBV28; j_call: TRBJ2-5; clone_size: many; d_call: .; cdr3_nt: TGTGCCAGCAGTTTGGCGGCAGGGGGGGCGGTTGAGACCCAGTACTTC; cdr3_aa: CASSLAAGGAVETQYF
v_call: TRBV2; j_call: TRBJ1-1; clone_size: few; d_call: .; cdr3_nt: TGTGCCACCGGCCGGGACGGGAACACTGAAGCTTTCTTT; cdr3_aa: CATGRDGNTEAFF